This T cell receptor (beta chain) was captured in a study of blood T cell repertoires in COVID-19. The ends were cut back, 5 bases at V and 6 bases at J, with 19 bases in the middle. The CDR3 is 15 residues long. Germline V lookup: CDR1 LNHDA, CDR2 SQIVND (reference sequence). TCRdb keeps only in-frame clones here, not all; method: immunoSEQ multiplex PCR. The profile covers hundreds of thousands of clones, with roughly nine tenths appearing a single time and 7.8% taken by the ten largest. Seattle enrolled patients during active infection and tracked them longitudinally. The chain couples TRBV19 to TRBJ1-1; the D gene is possibly TRBD1 (5 bases). This receptor was identified in a woman between 45 and 65 years old with COVID-19, enrolled during active disease. The sequencing input was peripheral blood. The CDR3, as DNA: TGTGCCAGTAGTCCCGGGGCCGGGTGGGAGGCTGAAGCTTTCTTT. Its translation: CASSPGAGWEAEAFF.